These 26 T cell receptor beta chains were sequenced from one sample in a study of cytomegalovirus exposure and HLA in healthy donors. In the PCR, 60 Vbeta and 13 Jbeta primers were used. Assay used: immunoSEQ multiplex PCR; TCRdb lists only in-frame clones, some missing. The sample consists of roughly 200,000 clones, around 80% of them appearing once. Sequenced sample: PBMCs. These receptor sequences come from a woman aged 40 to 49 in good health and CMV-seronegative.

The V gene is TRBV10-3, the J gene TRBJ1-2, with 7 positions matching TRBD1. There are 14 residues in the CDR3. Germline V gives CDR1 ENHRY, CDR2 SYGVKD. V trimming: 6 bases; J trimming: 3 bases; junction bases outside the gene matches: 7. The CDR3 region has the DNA TGTGCCATCAGCATGACAGGGACCGACTATGGCTACACCTTC. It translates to CAISMTGTDYGYTF.

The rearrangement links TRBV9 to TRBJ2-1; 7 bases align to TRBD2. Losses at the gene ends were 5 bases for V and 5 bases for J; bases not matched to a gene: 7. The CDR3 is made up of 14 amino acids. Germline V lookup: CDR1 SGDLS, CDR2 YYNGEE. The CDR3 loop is CASSDTGGDNEQFF. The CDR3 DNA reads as TGTGCCAGCAGTGACACGGGGGGAGACAATGAGCAGTTCTTC.

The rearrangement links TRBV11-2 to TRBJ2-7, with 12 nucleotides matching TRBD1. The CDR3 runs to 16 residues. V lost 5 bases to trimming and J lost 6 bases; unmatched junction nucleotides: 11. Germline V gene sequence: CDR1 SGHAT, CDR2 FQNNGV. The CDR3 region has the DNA TGTGCCAGCAGCCAAACCCGGGGACAGGGGGCCGGCGAGCAGTACTTC. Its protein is CASSQTRGQGAGEQYF.

The CDR3 DNA follows: TGTGCCAGCAGCGTAGCGTCTAGCGGTCCCGGGGAGCTGTTTTTT. Its translation is CASSVASSGPGELFF. The chain is built from TRBV9 and TRBJ2-2; 7 bases line up with TRBD2. V shed 0 bases and J 6 bases; nucleotides not matched to a gene: 5. Germline-derived CDR1 and CDR2 are SGDLS and YYNGEE. The CDR3 runs to 15 residues.

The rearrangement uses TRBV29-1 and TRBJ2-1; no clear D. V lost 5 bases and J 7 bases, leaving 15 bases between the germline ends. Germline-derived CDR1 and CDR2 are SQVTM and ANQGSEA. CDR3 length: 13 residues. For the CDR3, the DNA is TGCAGCGTTAGTTCCAGGTTAGGAAATGAGCAGTTCTTC. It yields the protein CSVSSRLGNEQFF.

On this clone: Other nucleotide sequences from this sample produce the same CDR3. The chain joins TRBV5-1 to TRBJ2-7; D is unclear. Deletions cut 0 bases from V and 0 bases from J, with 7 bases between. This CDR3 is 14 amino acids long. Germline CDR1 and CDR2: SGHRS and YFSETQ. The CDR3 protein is CASSLGLSSYEQYF. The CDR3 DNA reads TGCGCCAGCAGCTTGGGCCTTAGCTCCTACGAGCAGTACTTC.

CDR3 DNA sequence: TGTGCCAGCAGCCCCAATCGAGCGGGACTGACTAGCTCCTACAATGAGCAGTTCTTC. Translating gives CASSPNRAGLTSSYNEQFF. V is TRBV7-6 and J is TRBJ2-1; TRBD2 matches 7 bases. Germline loops: CDR1 SGHVS, CDR2 FNYEAQ. This CDR3 spans 19 amino acids. Trimming cost V 5 bases and J 0 bases; bases outside gene matches: 16.

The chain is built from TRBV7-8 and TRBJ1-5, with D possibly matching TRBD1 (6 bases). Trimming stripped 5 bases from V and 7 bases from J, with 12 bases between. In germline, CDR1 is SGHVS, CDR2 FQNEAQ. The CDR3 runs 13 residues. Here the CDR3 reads CASSRGGGQPQHF. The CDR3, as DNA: TGTGCCAGCAGCCGGGGCGGGGGCCAGCCCCAGCATTTT. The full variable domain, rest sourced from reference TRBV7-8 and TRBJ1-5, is GAGVSQSPRYKVAKRGQDVALRCDPISGHVSLFWYQQALGQGPEFLTYFQNEAQLDKSGLPSDRFFAERPEGSVSTLKIQRTQQEDSAVYLCASSRGGGQPQHFGDGTRLSIL.

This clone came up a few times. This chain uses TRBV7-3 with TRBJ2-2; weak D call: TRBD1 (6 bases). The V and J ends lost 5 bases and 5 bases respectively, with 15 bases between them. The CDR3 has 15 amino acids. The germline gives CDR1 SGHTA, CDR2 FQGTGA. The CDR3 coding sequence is TGTGCCAGCAGCCCAAGGACAGCTAGTACCGGGGAGCTGTTTTTT. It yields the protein CASSPRTASTGELFF. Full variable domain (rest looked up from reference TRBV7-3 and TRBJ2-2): GAGVSQTPSNKVTEKGKYVELRCDPISGHTALYWYRQSLGQGPEFLIYFQGTGAADDSGLPNDRFFAVRPEGSVSTLKIQRTERGDSAVYLCASSPRTASTGELFFGEGSRLTVL.

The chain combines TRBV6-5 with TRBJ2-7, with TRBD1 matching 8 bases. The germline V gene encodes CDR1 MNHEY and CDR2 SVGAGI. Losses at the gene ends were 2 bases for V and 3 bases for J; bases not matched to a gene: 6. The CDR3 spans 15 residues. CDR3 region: CASSYRTGWRYEQYF. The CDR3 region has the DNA TGTGCCAGCAGTTACCGGACAGGGTGGCGCTACGAGCAGTACTTC.

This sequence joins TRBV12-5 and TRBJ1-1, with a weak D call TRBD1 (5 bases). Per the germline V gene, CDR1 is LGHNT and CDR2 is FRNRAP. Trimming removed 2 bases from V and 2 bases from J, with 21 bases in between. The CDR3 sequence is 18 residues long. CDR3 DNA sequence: TGTGCTAGTGGTTTGATGTGGGACCCAGTGGGGGGTAACACTGAAGCTTTCTTT. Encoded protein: CASGLMWDPVGGNTEAFF.

The CDR3 sequence is CAWRQGRNYGYTF. CDR3 DNA: TGTGCCTGGAGACAGGGGAGGAACTATGGCTACACCTTC. The chain couples TRBV30 to TRBJ1-2; 7 nucleotides match TRBD1. The J segment lost 2 bases and the V segment lost 3 bases, leaving 3 bases of the junction unmatched. From germline, CDR1 is GTSNPN and CDR2 SVGIG (reference sequence). The CDR3 runs 13 residues.

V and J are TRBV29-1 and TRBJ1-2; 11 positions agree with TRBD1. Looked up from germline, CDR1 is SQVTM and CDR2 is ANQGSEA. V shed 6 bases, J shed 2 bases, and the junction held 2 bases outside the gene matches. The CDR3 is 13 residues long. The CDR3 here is CSVGQGANYGYTF. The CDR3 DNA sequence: TGCAGCGTCGGACAGGGGGCGAACTATGGCTACACCTTC.

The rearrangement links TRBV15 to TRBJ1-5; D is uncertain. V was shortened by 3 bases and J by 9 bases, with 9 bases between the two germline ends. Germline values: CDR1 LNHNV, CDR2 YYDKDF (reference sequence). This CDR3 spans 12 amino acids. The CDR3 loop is CATSSPRGPQHF. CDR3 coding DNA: TGTGCCACCAGCAGCCCGCGGGGGCCCCAGCATTTT.

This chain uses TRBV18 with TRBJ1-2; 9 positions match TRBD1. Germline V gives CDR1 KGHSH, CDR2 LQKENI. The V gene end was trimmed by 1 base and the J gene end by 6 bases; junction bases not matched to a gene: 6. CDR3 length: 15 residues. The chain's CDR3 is CASSPRDRALNGYTF. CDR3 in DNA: TGTGCCAGCTCACCACGGGACAGGGCCCTGAATGGCTACACCTTC.

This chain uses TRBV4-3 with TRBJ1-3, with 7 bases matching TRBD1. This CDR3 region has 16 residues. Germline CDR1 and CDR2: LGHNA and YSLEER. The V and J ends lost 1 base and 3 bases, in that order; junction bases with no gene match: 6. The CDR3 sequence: CASSQGPGQLGNTIYF. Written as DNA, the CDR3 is TGCGCCAGCAGCCAAGGGCCGGGACAGCTTGGAAACACCATATATTTT.

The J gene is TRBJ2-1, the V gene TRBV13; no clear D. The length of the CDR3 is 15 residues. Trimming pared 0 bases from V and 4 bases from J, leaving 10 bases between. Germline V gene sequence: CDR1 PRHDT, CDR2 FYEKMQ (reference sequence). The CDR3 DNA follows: TGTGCCAGCAGCTTAGGCGGTTCGGGTTACAATGAGCAGTTCTTC. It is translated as CASSLGGSGYNEQFF.

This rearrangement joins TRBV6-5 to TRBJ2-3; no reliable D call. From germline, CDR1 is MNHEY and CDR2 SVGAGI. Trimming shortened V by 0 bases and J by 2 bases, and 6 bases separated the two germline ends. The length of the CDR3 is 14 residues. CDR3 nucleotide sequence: TGTGCCAGCAGTTACTCCGGTACCACAGATACGCAGTATTTT. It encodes CASSYSGTTDTQYF.

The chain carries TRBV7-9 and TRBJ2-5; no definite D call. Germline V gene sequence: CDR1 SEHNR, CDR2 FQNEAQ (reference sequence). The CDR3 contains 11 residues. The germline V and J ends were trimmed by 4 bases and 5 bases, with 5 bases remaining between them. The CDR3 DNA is TGTGCCAGCAGCTATCGGGAGACCCAGTACTTC. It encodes CASSYRETQYF.

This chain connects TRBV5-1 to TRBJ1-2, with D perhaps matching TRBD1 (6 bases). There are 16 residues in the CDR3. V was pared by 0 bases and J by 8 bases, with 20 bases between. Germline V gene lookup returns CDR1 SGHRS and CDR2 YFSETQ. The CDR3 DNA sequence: TGCGCCAGCAGCTTGGACAGGGAGTCTCTTCAAGGCGGCTACACCTTC. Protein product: CASSLDRESLQGGYTF. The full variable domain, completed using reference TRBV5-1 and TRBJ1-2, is KAGVTQTPRYLIKTRGQQVTLSCSPISGHRSVSWYQQTPGQGLQFLFEYFSETQRNKGNFPGRFSGRQFSNSRSEMNVSTLELGDSALYLCASSLDRESLQGGYTFGSGTRLTVV.

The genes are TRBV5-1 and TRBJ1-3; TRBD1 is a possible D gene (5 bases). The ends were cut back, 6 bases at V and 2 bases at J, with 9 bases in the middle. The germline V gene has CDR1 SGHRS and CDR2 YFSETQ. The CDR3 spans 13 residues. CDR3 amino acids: CASTQGPGNTIYF. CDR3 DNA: TGCGCCAGCACTCAGGGTCCTGGAAACACCATATATTTT. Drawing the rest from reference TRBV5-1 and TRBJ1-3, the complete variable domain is KAGVTQTPRYLIKTRGQQVTLSCSPISGHRSVSWYQQTPGQGLQFLFEYFSETQRNKGNFPGRFSGRQFSNSRSEMNVSTLELGDSALYLCASTQGPGNTIYFGEGSWLTVV.

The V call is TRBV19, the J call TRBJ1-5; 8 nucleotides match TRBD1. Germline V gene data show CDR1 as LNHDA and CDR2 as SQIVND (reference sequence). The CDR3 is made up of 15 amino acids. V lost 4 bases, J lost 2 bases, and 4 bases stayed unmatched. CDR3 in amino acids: CASSTQGVGNQPQHF. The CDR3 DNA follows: TGTGCCAGTAGTACACAGGGGGTAGGCAATCAGCCCCAGCATTTT. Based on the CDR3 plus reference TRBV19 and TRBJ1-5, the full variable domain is DGGITQSPKYLFRKEGQNVTLSCEQNLNHDAMYWYRQDPGQGLRLIYYSQIVNDFQKGDIAEGYSVSREKKESFPLTVTSAQKNPTAFYLCASSTQGVGNQPQHFGDGTRLSIL.

In nucleotides, the CDR3 is TGCGCCAGCAGCTTGGAGGGTTCCGGAGGAGGGGCCGCCTACGAGCAGTACTTC. As protein: CASSLEGSGGGAAYEQYF. V gene TRBV5-1 combines with J gene TRBJ2-7, with D possibly TRBD2 on 6 matching bases. CDR1 is SGHRS and CDR2 is YFSETQ in the germline V gene. Trimming took 0 bases from V and 2 from J, leaving 21 bases between them. The CDR3 consists of 18 residues.

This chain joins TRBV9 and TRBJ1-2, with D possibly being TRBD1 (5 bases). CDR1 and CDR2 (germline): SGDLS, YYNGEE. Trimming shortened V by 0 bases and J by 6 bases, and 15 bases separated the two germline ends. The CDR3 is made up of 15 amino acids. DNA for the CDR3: TGTGCCAGCAGCGTAGCTCCCAGGGAATCACATGGCTACACCTTC. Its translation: CASSVAPRESHGYTF.

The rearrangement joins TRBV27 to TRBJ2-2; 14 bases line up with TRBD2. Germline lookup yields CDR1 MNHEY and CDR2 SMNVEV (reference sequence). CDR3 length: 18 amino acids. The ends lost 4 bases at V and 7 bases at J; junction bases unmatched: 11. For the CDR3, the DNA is TGTGCCAGCAGTTCACGACTAGCGGGGGGGCGATGGGGCGGGGAGCTGTTTTTT. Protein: CASSSRLAGGRWGGELFF.

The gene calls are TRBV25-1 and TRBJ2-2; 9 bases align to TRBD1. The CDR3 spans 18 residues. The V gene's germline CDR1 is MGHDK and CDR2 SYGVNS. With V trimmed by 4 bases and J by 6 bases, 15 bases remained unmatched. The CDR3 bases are TGTGCCAGCAGTGGACTTTTACCGGGACAGGGAGGGCCCGGGGAGCTGTTTTTT. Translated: CASSGLLPGQGGPGELFF.